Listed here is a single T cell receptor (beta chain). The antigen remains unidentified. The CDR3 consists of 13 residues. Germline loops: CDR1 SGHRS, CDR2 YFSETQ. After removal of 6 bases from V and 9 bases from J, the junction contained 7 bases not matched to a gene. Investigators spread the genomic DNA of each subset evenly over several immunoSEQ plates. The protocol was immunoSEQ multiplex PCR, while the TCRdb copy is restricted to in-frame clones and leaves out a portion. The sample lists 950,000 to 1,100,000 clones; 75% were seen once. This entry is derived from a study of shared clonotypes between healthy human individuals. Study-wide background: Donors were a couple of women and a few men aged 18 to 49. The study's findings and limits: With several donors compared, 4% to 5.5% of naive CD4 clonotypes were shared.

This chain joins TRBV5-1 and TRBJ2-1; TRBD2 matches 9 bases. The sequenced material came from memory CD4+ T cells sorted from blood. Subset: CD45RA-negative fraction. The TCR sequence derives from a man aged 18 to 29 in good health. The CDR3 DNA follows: TGCGCCAGCAAACGGACTAGCGACGGTGAGCAGTTCTTC. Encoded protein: CASKRTSDGEQFF.